This entry lists 23 T cell receptor beta chains sequenced from one sample in a study of CD8 T cells in ankylosing spondylitis. TCRdb reprocessed the 5' RACE reads via MiXCR and lists one record per CDR3 protein. This sample has about 800,000 distinct CDR3 sequences, with about an eighth found just once. Their target antigens are unknown. Whole-study results and caveats: What seemed typical of ankylosing spondylitis blood was a TCR beta motif built from about eight highly homologous variants.

Sequencing used blood, either unsorted or a sorted T cell fraction (not recorded which). The receptor source for this set is a male donor with ankylosing spondylitis.

This clonotype has more than one count but fewer than ten. The genes are TRBV6-5 and TRBJ2-6; D possibly matches TRBD1 or TRBD2 (7 bases each). The CDR3 totals 15 residues. Germline CDR1 is MNHEY and CDR2 is SVGAGI. Trimming removed 0 bases at V and 9 bases at J, with 12 bases between. In nucleotides, the CDR3 is TGTGCCAGCAGTTACTCGCAGGGGGGGTACAACGTCCTGACTTTC. This codes for CASSYSQGGYNVLTF.

The chain has TRBV20-1 and TRBJ2-2, with a weak D call TRBD1 (6 bases). CDR3 length: 15 amino acids. Per germline, CDR1 DFQATT and CDR2 SNEGSKA (reference sequence). V was shortened by 5 bases and J by 5 bases, with 18 bases between the two germline ends. The CDR3 here is CSAPRFERGTGELFF. As DNA, the CDR3 is TGCAGTGCTCCTAGGTTCGAGAGGGGGACCGGGGAGCTGTTTTTT.

The chain uses TRBV7-9 and TRBJ2-7; D is uncertain. The germline V gene has CDR1 SEHNR and CDR2 FQNEAQ (reference sequence). V lost 4 bases to trimming and J lost 6 bases, with 10 bases between them. The CDR3 is made up of 12 amino acids. The CDR3 region is CASSSHRSEQYF. In DNA form, the CDR3 reads TGTGCCAGCAGCTCCCATAGGTCCGAGCAGTACTTC. Full variable domain (outside the CDR3, taken from reference TRBV7-9 and TRBJ2-7): DTGVSQNPRHKITKRGQNVTFRCDPISEHNRLYWYRQTLGQGPEFLTYFQNEAQLEKSRLLSDRFSAERPKGSFSTLEIQRTEQGDSAMYLCASSSHRSEQYFGPGTRLTVT.

This clonotype turned up a few times. V gene TRBV4-1 combines with J gene TRBJ2-7; 7 bases are a match to TRBD1. The J segment lost 1 base and the V segment lost 5 bases, leaving 8 bases of the junction unmatched. CDR1 and CDR2 (germline): MGHRA, YSYEKL. The CDR3 has 15 residues. DNA of the CDR3: TGCGCCAGCAGCTACGGGACAGTTCAATCCTACGAGCAGTACTTC. Encoded protein: CASSYGTVQSYEQYF.

This clonotype appeared many times. The gene calls are TRBV6-5 and TRBJ1-2; D not certain. Germline values: CDR1 MNHEY, CDR2 SVGAGI. The CDR3 loop spans 15 amino acids. V lost 2 bases and J 7 bases, leaving 17 bases between the germline ends. This chain's CDR3 is CASSYPNTVQAGYTF. CDR3 in DNA: TGTGCCAGCAGTTACCCCAATACAGTCCAGGCTGGCTACACCTTC.

The sample holds many counts of this clonotype. The chain couples TRBV20-1 to TRBJ2-1; D remains unclear. The CDR3 has 15 amino acids. V was clipped by 0 bases and J by 0 bases, with 9 bases between them. Germline CDR1 is DFQATT and CDR2 is SNEGSKA (reference sequence). CDR3 nucleotides: TGCAGTGCTAGAGATCCCGCAAGCTCCTACAATGAGCAGTTCTTC. This encodes CSARDPASSYNEQFF.

This clonotype was detected only a few times. The chain has TRBV4-1 and TRBJ2-2, with D hard to call. There are 14 residues in the CDR3. CDR1 is MGHRA, CDR2 YSYEKL, per germline. Trimming removed 0 bases at V and 6 bases at J, with 8 bases between. The CDR3 here is CASSQDPTSGELFF. For the CDR3, the DNA is TGCGCCAGCAGCCAAGATCCGACCTCCGGGGAGCTGTTTTTT.

CDR3 sequence reads: CASRPRGRGLTGELFF. DNA of the CDR3: TGTGCCAGCAGACCCAGGGGCAGGGGTCTGACCGGGGAGCTGTTTTTT. This chain links TRBV12-3 or TRBV12-4 with TRBJ2-2, with D perhaps TRBD1 (6 bases). The ends were cut back, 6 bases at V and 5 bases at J, with 19 bases in the middle. There are 16 residues in the CDR3.

This CDR3 is CAISPSAVYEQYF. CDR3 DNA: TGTGCCATCAGTCCTAGCGCGGTCTACGAGCAGTACTTC. The chain joins TRBV10-3 to TRBJ2-7; possible D gene TRBD2, 6 bases. The length of the CDR3 is 13 residues. The V end was cut by 5 bases, the J end by 3 bases, with 11 bases between. Germline CDR1 ENHRY, CDR2 SYGVKD.

This clonotype was found many times. This chain connects TRBV9 to TRBJ2-1; tentative D call: TRBD1 (6 bases). The CDR3 has 15 amino acids. From germline, CDR1 is SGDLS and CDR2 YYNGEE. Trimming pared 3 bases from V and 5 bases from J, leaving 15 bases between. CDR3 in amino acids: CASSAGTTEDNEQFF. DNA for the CDR3: TGTGCCAGCAGCGCCGGGACAACGGAGGACAATGAGCAGTTCTTC.

This rearrangement joins TRBV7-2 to TRBJ2-7; 9 bases match TRBD2. The germline V gene encodes CDR1 SGHTA and CDR2 FQGNSA. The CDR3 runs to 17 residues. Trimming removed 1 base from V and 0 bases from J; junction bases left unmatched: 7. The CDR3 here is CASSLGLAALSSYEQYF. The CDR3 nucleotides read TGTGCCAGCAGCTTAGGACTAGCGGCCCTGAGCTCCTACGAGCAGTACTTC.

This clonotype was seen ten or more times. The V gene is TRBV20-1, the J gene TRBJ2-1, with TRBD2 matching over 7 bases. CDR1 DFQATT and CDR2 SNEGSKA come from the germline V gene (reference sequence). The CDR3 sequence is 15 residues long. V was pared by 0 bases and J by 3 bases, with 5 bases of the junction left unmatched. CDR3 in DNA: TGCAGTGCTAGAGAAGGTTCGGGGGGCTACAATGAGCAGTTCTTC. It specifies CSAREGSGGYNEQFF.

This clonotype was seen ten or more times. This rearrangement joins TRBV20-1 to TRBJ2-5; D gene uncertain. Trimming removed 5 bases at V and 5 bases at J, with 6 bases between. Germline CDR1 is DFQATT and CDR2 is SNEGSKA (reference sequence). This CDR3 is built from 10 residues. Here the CDR3 DNA reads TGCAGTGCTTCCGAGGAGACCCAGTACTTC. Translated, it gives CSASEETQYF.

The sample holds a few counts of this clonotype. This chain links TRBV6-1 with TRBJ1-1; 7 positions match TRBD1. The germline CDR1 and CDR2 sequences are MNHNS and SASEGT. The junction had 9 bases not matched to a gene; V was cut back by 7 bases and J by 4 bases. There are 14 residues in the CDR3. This CDR3 reads CASNDREASTEAFF. DNA of the CDR3: TGTGCCAGCAACGACAGGGAAGCGAGCACTGAAGCTTTCTTT.

Ten or more counts support this clonotype. The rearrangement joins TRBV20-1 to TRBJ2-6; 14 bases are a match to TRBD2. Trimming took 6 bases from V and 4 from J; bases not matched to a gene: 5. The CDR3 totals 16 residues. Germline CDR1 reads DFQATT; CDR2 reads SNEGSKA (reference sequence). The CDR3 protein is CSAQGLAGVGANVLTF. CDR3 coding DNA: TGCAGTGCCCAGGGACTAGCGGGGGTCGGGGCCAACGTCCTGACTTTC.

This clonotype was observed a handful of times. The chain is built from TRBV28 and TRBJ2-3; D may be TRBD1 or TRBD2 (5 bases each). CDR3 length equals 17 residues. Per the germline V gene, CDR1 is MDHEN and CDR2 is SYDVKM. V was trimmed by 5 bases and J by 6 bases, leaving 24 bases between them. The CDR3 DNA sequence: TGTGCCAGCAGTCCGGTTTCACGGGGCAGGAGAACTGATACGCAGTATTTT. Amino acid sequence: CASSPVSRGRRTDTQYF.

In its sample, this clonotype was seen many times. The V call is TRBV7-9, the J call TRBJ2-2, with D perhaps assigned TRBD1 or TRBD2 (5 bases each). The V gene's germline CDR1 is SEHNR and CDR2 FQNEAQ (reference sequence). V lost 5 bases to trimming and J lost 2 bases, with 12 bases between them. The CDR3 consists of 15 residues. The CDR3 sequence is CASSLGTVNTGELFF. In DNA, the CDR3 is TGTGCCAGCAGCCTAGGGACGGTAAACACCGGGGAGCTGTTTTTT.

This clonotype showed up many times. The chain joins TRBV5-5 to TRBJ1-1; D not certain. The V end lost 4 bases, the J end lost 3 bases, and 13 bases lay between the germline ends. The CDR3 sequence is 14 residues long. Looked up from germline, CDR1 is SGHKS and CDR2 is YYEKEE (reference sequence). This CDR3 is CASSVGVWDTEAFF. In nucleotides, the CDR3 is TGTGCCAGCAGCGTAGGAGTTTGGGACACTGAAGCTTTCTTT.

The CDR3 DNA reads TGTGCCAGCGGAACGGGACTCCTCTCCTACGAGCAGTACTTC. This translates into CASGTGLLSYEQYF. V is TRBV12-3 or TRBV12-4 and J is TRBJ2-7; TRBD2 might be the D (6 bases). CDR3 length equals 14 residues. Trimming removed 8 bases at V and 0 bases at J, with 14 bases between.

V gene TRBV28 combines with J gene TRBJ2-7; D is ambiguous. Trimming shortened V by 4 bases and J by 3 bases, and 7 bases separated the two germline ends. CDR1 and CDR2 (germline): MDHEN, SYDVKM. The CDR3 runs 12 residues. The chain's CDR3 is CASSSPIYEQYF. The CDR3 DNA sequence: TGTGCCAGCAGTTCACCAATCTACGAGCAGTACTTC. Complete variable domain (other parts from reference TRBV28 and TRBJ2-7): DVKVTQSSRYLVKRTGEKVFLECVQDMDHENMFWYRQDPGLGLRLIYFSYDVKMKEKGDIPEGYSVSREKKERFSLILESASTNQTSMYLCASSSPIYEQYFGPGTRLTVT.

This clonotype was counted a few times. The chain uses TRBV6-2 or TRBV6-3 and TRBJ2-5, with 8 bases lining up with TRBD2. CDR3 size: 15 residues. Germline V gives CDR1 MNHEY, CDR2 SVGEGT. The junction had 10 bases not matched to a gene; V was cut back by 6 bases and J by 4 bases. CDR3 nucleotides: TGTGCCAGCAGCGACAGGCGGGAGGAACGAGAGACCCAGTACTTC. Encoded protein: CASSDRREERETQYF.

V gene TRBV11-2 combines with J gene TRBJ1-4; no clear D. V lost 0 bases to trimming and J lost 3 bases, with 14 bases between them. Germline CDR1 and CDR2: SGHAT and FQNNGV. The CDR3 is 17 residues long. The CDR3 DNA reads TGTGCCAGCAGCTTAGACGGCCCACACAGATCTAATGAAAAACTGTTTTTT. Protein sequence: CASSLDGPHRSNEKLFF.

The chain uses TRBV11-1 and TRBJ2-7, with a tentative D call TRBD1 (6 bases). Trimming cost V 5 bases and J 1 base, with 9 bases left between them. The CDR3 sequence is 13 residues long. Germline loops: CDR1 SGHAT, CDR2 FQDESV (reference sequence). The CDR3 spells CASSHDRSYEQYF. CDR3 nucleotides: TGTGCCAGCAGCCACGACAGGTCCTACGAGCAGTACTTC.